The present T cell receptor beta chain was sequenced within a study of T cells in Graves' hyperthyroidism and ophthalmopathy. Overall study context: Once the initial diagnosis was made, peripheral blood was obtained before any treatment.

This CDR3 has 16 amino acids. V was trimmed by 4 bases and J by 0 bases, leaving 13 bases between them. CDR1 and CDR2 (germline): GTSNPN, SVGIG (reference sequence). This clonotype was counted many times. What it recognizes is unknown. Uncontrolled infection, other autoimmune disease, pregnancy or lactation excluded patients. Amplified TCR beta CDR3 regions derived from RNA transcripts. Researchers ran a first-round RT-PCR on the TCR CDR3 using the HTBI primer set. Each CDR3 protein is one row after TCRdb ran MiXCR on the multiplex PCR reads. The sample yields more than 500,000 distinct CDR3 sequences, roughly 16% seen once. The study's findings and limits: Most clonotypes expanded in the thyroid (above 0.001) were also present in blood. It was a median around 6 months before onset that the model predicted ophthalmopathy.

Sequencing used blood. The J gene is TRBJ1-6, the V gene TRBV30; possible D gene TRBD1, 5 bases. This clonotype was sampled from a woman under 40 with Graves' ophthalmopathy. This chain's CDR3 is CAWNWGKSSYNSPLHF. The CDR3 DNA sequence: TGTGCCTGGAACTGGGGGAAGAGCTCCTATAATTCACCCCTCCACTTT.